What follows are 11 T cell receptor beta chains derived from one specimen sequenced in a study of CD8 T cells in Susac syndrome. The authors reverse transcribed roughly 0.5 to 1 ug RNA with random hexamers. TCRdb redid the calling of the immunoSEQ multiplex PCR reads with MiXCR, one entry per CDR3 protein. The sample shows some 170,000 distinct CDR3 sequences, 94% of them seen only once. The source material was CD4+ T cells from PBMCs. The receptor set was obtained from a human donor with multiple sclerosis.

J is TRBJ2-4 and V is TRBV7-9; 8 bases are shared with TRBD1. After removal of 5 bases from V and 15 bases from J, the junction contained 6 bases not matched to a gene. The CDR3 contains 11 residues. Looked up from germline, CDR1 is SEHNR and CDR2 is FQNEAQ (reference sequence). The CDR3 nucleotides are TGTGCCAGCAGCCCTGGACAGGGAGCGTACTTC. Translated: CASSPGQGAYF. Complete variable domain (other parts from reference TRBV7-9 and TRBJ2-4): DTGVSQNPRHKITKRGQNVTFRCDPISEHNRLYWYRQTLGQGPEFLTYFQNEAQLEKSRLLSDRFSAERPKGSFSTLEIQRTEQGDSAMYLCASSPGQGAYFGAGTRLSVL.

The chain has TRBV5-1 and TRBJ2-1, with 8 bases that match TRBD2. The V gene's germline CDR1 is SGHRS and CDR2 YFSETQ. V was pared by 6 bases and J by 4 bases, with 3 bases of the junction left unmatched. The CDR3 consists of 13 residues. CDR3 in DNA: TGCGCCAGCAAGGCTAGCGGGTACAATGAGCAGTTCTTC. Translated, it gives CASKASGYNEQFF. Together with reference TRBV5-1 and TRBJ2-1, the CDR3 gives the full variable domain: KAGVTQTPRYLIKTRGQQVTLSCSPISGHRSVSWYQQTPGQGLQFLFEYFSETQRNKGNFPGRFSGRQFSNSRSEMNVSTLELGDSALYLCASKASGYNEQFFGPGTRLTVL.

The gene calls are TRBV15 and TRBJ1-2; maybe TRBD1 (6 bases). The length of the CDR3 is 15 residues. Germline V gives CDR1 LNHNV, CDR2 YYDKDF (reference sequence). V was trimmed by 1 base and J by 4 bases, leaving 13 bases between them. The CDR3 loop reads CATSRVGQGTYGYTF. CDR3 DNA sequence: TGTGCCACCAGCAGAGTTGGGCAGGGGACCTATGGCTACACCTTC. Together with reference TRBV15 and TRBJ1-2, the CDR3 gives the full variable domain: DAMVIQNPRYQVTQFGKPVTLSCSQTLNHNVMYWYQQKSSQAPKLLFHYYDKDFNNEADTPDNFQSRRPNTSFCFLDIRSPGLGDTAMYLCATSRVGQGTYGYTFGSGTRLTVV.

The V gene is TRBV5-6, the J gene TRBJ2-1; TRBD1 is a possible D gene (6 bases). Trimming pared 4 bases from V and 0 bases from J, leaving 17 bases between. The CDR3 runs 17 residues. CDR1 is SGHDT and CDR2 is YYEEEE in the germline V gene. DNA of the CDR3: TGTGCCAGCAGCCACTACCAGGGGTCTGGCTCCTACAATGAGCAGTTCTTC. Translating it yields CASSHYQGSGSYNEQFF.

This clonotype appeared a single time. The chain recombines TRBV3-1 with TRBJ1-2; D might be TRBD1 (6 bases). Trimming removed 4 bases at V and 11 bases at J, with 17 bases between. This CDR3 contains 13 residues. Germline V gene sequence: CDR1 LGHDT, CDR2 YNNKEL (reference sequence). DNA of the CDR3: TGTGCCAGCAGCCCACAGGGCCCAGCGGGATACACCTTC. Translating gives CASSPQGPAGYTF.

V and J are TRBV11-1 and TRBJ1-2; weak D call: TRBD1 (5 bases). Germline V CDR1 and CDR2: SGHAT, FQDESV (reference sequence). The CDR3 is 13 residues long. V lost 4 bases and J 3 bases, leaving 9 bases between the germline ends. The CDR3 DNA follows: TGTGCCAGCAGCTCATCAGGGTACTATGGCTACACCTTC. Encoded protein: CASSSSGYYGYTF.

Notes on this clonotype: One junction end disagrees with the germline gene, perhaps due to a read error. The genes are TRBV20-1 and TRBJ2-6, with 7 bases that match TRBD1. Germline V lookup: CDR1 DFQATT, CDR2 SNEGSKA (reference sequence). The CDR3 loop spans 15 amino acids. The CDR3 is CSTRDSISGANVLTF. Here the CDR3 DNA reads TGCAGTACTAGGGACAGCATATCTGGGGCCAACGTCCTGACTTTC.

This chain uses TRBV18 with TRBJ1-1; D uncertain. CDR3 length: 13 amino acids. Trimming removed 4 bases from V and 1 base from J, with 7 bases in between. Germline CDR1 reads KGHSH; CDR2 reads LQKENI. CDR3 sequence (DNA): TGTGCCAGCTCACTCGACTGGAACACTGAAGCTTTCTTT. This sequence encodes CASSLDWNTEAFF.

The chain links TRBV18 to TRBJ2-5, with no clear D. Germline loops: CDR1 KGHSH, CDR2 LQKENI. The germline V and J ends were trimmed by 5 bases and 0 bases, with 4 bases remaining between them. The CDR3 is 12 amino acids. CDR3 nucleotides: TGTGCCAGCTCAACCTACCAAGAGACCCAGTACTTC. It yields the protein CASSTYQETQYF.

The rearrangement uses TRBV5-4 and TRBJ2-7; the D is unclear. This CDR3 is built from 12 residues. Germline values: CDR1 SGHNT, CDR2 YYREEE (reference sequence). With 0 bases removed from V and 5 bases from J, the gap between germline ends came to 6 bases. The CDR3 DNA follows: TGTGCCAGCAGCTTGGTCGGGCACGAGCAGTACTTC. This encodes CASSLVGHEQYF.

The rearrangement links TRBV7-9 to TRBJ1-2, with D possibly being TRBD1 (6 bases). Between the trimmed V and J ends, which lost 3 bases and 8 bases, there was a span of 13 bases. The CDR3 contains 13 residues. Germline V gives CDR1 SEHNR, CDR2 FQNEAQ (reference sequence). CDR3 sequence (DNA): TGTGCCAGCAGCTTTCACGGACAGCCCGGCTACACCTTC. Translation gives CASSFHGQPGYTF. The variable domain in full, completed from reference TRBV7-9 and TRBJ1-2, reads DTGVSQNPRHKITKRGQNVTFRCDPISEHNRLYWYRQTLGQGPEFLTYFQNEAQLEKSRLLSDRFSAERPKGSFSTLEIQRTEQGDSAMYLCASSFHGQPGYTFGSGTRLTVV.